These 29 T cell receptor beta chains share one sample of origin, sequenced in a study of technical replicates of blood from several donors. Profiled with immunoSEQ multiplex PCR; TCRdb holds only in-frame clones, not every one. Seen here are approximately 75,000 clones, approximately 96% observed once, and the top ten hold approximately 0.18%. Specimen: T cells isolated from PBMCs. These receptors originate from a human donor in good health.

The V call is TRBV7-3, the J call TRBJ2-7, with D possibly matching TRBD2 (6 bases). There are 15 residues in the CDR3. V was shortened by 0 bases and J by 3 bases, with 12 bases between the two germline ends. Germline V gene lookup returns CDR1 SGHTA and CDR2 FQGTGA. The CDR3 region has the DNA TGTGCCAGCAGCTTAACGCGGACTACAGACTACGAGCAGTACTTC. It encodes CASSLTRTTDYEQYF.

V usage is TRBV28 and J usage is TRBJ2-2, with 8 nucleotides matching TRBD2. This CDR3 region has 14 residues. The J segment lost 3 bases and the V segment lost 4 bases, leaving 1 base of the junction unmatched. From germline, CDR1 is MDHEN and CDR2 SYDVKM. The CDR3 loop reads CASSWGLDTGELFF. CDR3 DNA: TGTGCCAGCAGTTGGGGACTAGACACCGGGGAGCTGTTTTTT.

The chain links TRBV11-2 to TRBJ2-4; the match to TRBD2 covers 12 bases. CDR1 is SGHAT and CDR2 is FQNNGV in the germline V gene. The V segment lost 1 base and the J segment 1 base; nucleotides outside the gene matches: 8. The CDR3 consists of 19 residues. The CDR3 DNA reads TGTGCCAGCAGCTTAGGGGCTAGCGGGGGGGCCTGGGCCAAAAACATTCAGTACTTC. Protein: CASSLGASGGAWAKNIQYF.

The J gene is TRBJ2-6, the V gene TRBV5-5, with D unclear. The germline gives CDR1 SGHKS, CDR2 YYEKEE (reference sequence). This CDR3 has 14 residues. Trimming stripped 5 bases from V and 4 bases from J, with 10 bases between. The CDR3 DNA is TGTGCCAGCAGTTCTCCCCGGGGGGCCAACGTCCTGACTTTC. Its translation: CASSSPRGANVLTF.

In nucleotides, the CDR3 is TGTGCCAGCAGTGAAGCAGGGAGCTCCTATAATTCACCCCTCCACTTT. This codes for CASSEAGSSYNSPLHF. The chain employs TRBV2 and TRBJ1-6; D uncertain. This CDR3 comprises 16 residues. Germline V gene lookup returns CDR1 SNHLY and CDR2 FYNNEI. V was shortened by 0 bases and J by 0 bases, with 6 bases between the two germline ends. The whole variable domain, filled in from reference TRBV2 and TRBJ1-6, reads EPEVTQTPSHQVTQMGQEVILRCVPISNHLYFYWYRQILGQKVEFLVSFYNNEISEKSEIFDDQFSVERPDGSNFTLKIRSTKLEDSAMYFCASSEAGSSYNSPLHFGNGTRLTVT.

The V and J genes are TRBV10-3 and TRBJ1-2; D might be TRBD1 (6 bases). CDR1 and CDR2 from the germline V gene are ENHRY and SYGVKD. Trimming left V 7 bases short and J 3 bases short, with 12 bases between. CDR3 length equals 13 residues. CDR3 amino acids: CAITYRVDYGYTF. CDR3 nucleotides: TGTGCCATCACCTACAGGGTAGACTATGGCTACACCTTC.

The chain joins TRBV27 to TRBJ2-2, with TRBD1 matching 8 bases. Germline CDR1 and CDR2: MNHEY and SMNVEV (reference sequence). J lost 0 bases, V lost 5 bases, and 8 bases had no gene match. The CDR3 spans 17 residues. The CDR3 DNA reads as TGTGCCAGCAGTCGAGGACAGGGTAGAGCGAACACCGGGGAGCTGTTTTTT. As protein: CASSRGQGRANTGELFF.

DNA for the CDR3: TGCGCCAGCAGCTTGCGGGGGATCGGCACCGGGGAGCTGTTTTTT. Amino acids: CASSLRGIGTGELFF. The rearrangement links TRBV5-1 to TRBJ2-2; tentative D call: TRBD2 (6 bases). Trimming left V 1 base short and J 4 bases short, with 11 bases between. The CDR3 has 15 residues. Per germline, CDR1 SGHRS and CDR2 YFSETQ.

V usage is TRBV11-3 and J usage is TRBJ2-7; D gene uncertain. The CDR3 spans 13 residues. Germline V gene lookup returns CDR1 SGHNT and CDR2 YENEEA. Trimming removed 8 bases from V and 0 bases from J, with 11 bases in between. The CDR3: CASSHRDSYEQYF. CDR3 coding DNA: TGTGCCAGCTCCCACAGAGACTCCTACGAGCAGTACTTC. The whole variable domain, remainder taken from reference TRBV11-3 and TRBJ2-7, is EAGVVQSPRYKIIEKKQPVAFWCNPISGHNTLYWYLQNLGQGPELLIRYENEEAVDDSQLPKDRFSAERLKGVDSTLKIQPAELGDSAVYLCASSHRDSYEQYFGPGTRLTVT.

This CDR3 is CASSFLRGDTQYF. CDR3 nucleotides: TGTGCCAGCAGCTTTCTCCGGGGAGATACGCAGTATTTT. The rearrangement links TRBV7-9 to TRBJ2-3, with TRBD2 as a possible D gene (5 bases). Trimming left V 3 bases short and J 5 bases short, with 9 bases between. The CDR3 totals 13 residues. Germline CDR1 reads SEHNR; CDR2 reads FQNEAQ (reference sequence).

The rearrangement joins TRBV11-2 to TRBJ2-2; 10 bases are a match to TRBD2. V was clipped by 0 bases and J by 1 base; unmatched bases: 5. The CDR3 has 18 residues. CDR1 and CDR2 (germline): SGHAT, FQNNGV. The CDR3 DNA follows: TGTGCCAGCAGCTTAGATACAGCGGGAGGGTGGAACACCGGGGAGCTGTTTTTT. Translated, it gives CASSLDTAGGWNTGELFF.

This chain links TRBV5-1 with TRBJ2-2, with 10 bases identical to TRBD2. This CDR3 region has 17 residues. Germline V gene data show CDR1 as SGHRS and CDR2 as YFSETQ. V shed 4 bases, J shed 1 base, and the junction held 7 bases outside the gene matches. CDR3 sequence: CASSIHGLAENTGELFF. CDR3 in DNA: TGCGCCAGCAGCATCCATGGACTAGCGGAGAACACCGGGGAGCTGTTTTTT.

This chain uses TRBV7-9 with TRBJ2-7; a possible D gene is TRBD2 (5 bases). The CDR3 runs to 14 residues. Germline V gene data show CDR1 as SEHNR and CDR2 as FQNEAQ (reference sequence). Deletions cut 1 base from V and 0 bases from J, with 7 bases between. The DNA of the CDR3 is TGTGCCAGCAGCTTAGTCCGGGGCTCCTACGAGCAGTACTTC. It is translated as CASSLVRGSYEQYF.

The chain joins TRBV28 to TRBJ2-7; no firm D call. Germline V gives CDR1 MDHEN, CDR2 SYDVKM. V was shortened by 7 bases and J by 0 bases, with 16 bases between the two germline ends. The CDR3 is made up of 15 amino acids. CDR3 region: CASITVAGYSYEQYF. DNA for the CDR3: TGTGCCAGCATCACTGTGGCAGGATACTCCTACGAGCAGTACTTC.

The sample holds one count of this clone. This chain joins TRBV27 and TRBJ2-7; 11 bases agree with TRBD2. In germline, CDR1 is MNHEY, CDR2 SMNVEV (reference sequence). Trimming took 5 bases from V and 1 from J; bases not matched to a gene: 16. CDR3 length: 19 residues. The CDR3 bases are TGTGCCAGCAGTGCAGTGACTAGCGGGACCACTCATCGATCCTACGAGCAGTACTTC. It is translated as CASSAVTSGTTHRSYEQYF.

V is TRBV10-3 and J is TRBJ2-7; 7 nucleotides match TRBD1. V lost 8 bases to trimming and J lost 5 bases; unmatched junction nucleotides: 9. The CDR3 spans 13 residues. The germline V gene encodes CDR1 ENHRY and CDR2 SYGVKD. CDR3 region: CAIQRGHLHEQYF. The CDR3 DNA follows: TGTGCCATCCAAAGGGGGCATCTCCACGAGCAGTACTTC.

The rearrangement joins TRBV5-6 to TRBJ2-1; possibly TRBD2 for D (6 bases). V was shortened by 2 bases and J by 4 bases, with 13 bases between the two germline ends. Germline lookup yields CDR1 SGHDT and CDR2 YYEEEE. The CDR3 is made up of 15 amino acids. CDR3 sequence: CASSFSSDLYNEQFF. CDR3 bases: TGTGCCAGCAGCTTCTCTAGCGATTTGTACAATGAGCAGTTCTTC. Full variable domain (missing parts from reference TRBV5-6 and TRBJ2-1): DAGVTQSPTHLIKTRGQQVTLRCSPKSGHDTVSWYQQALGQGPQFIFQYYEEEERQRGNFPDRFSGHQFPNYSSELNVNALLLGDSALYLCASSFSSDLYNEQFFGPGTRLTVL.

This chain links TRBV28 with TRBJ1-3, with no clear D. CDR3 length: 13 residues. V lost 4 bases and J lost 3, with 7 bases in between. Per germline, CDR1 MDHEN and CDR2 SYDVKM. The CDR3 DNA reads TGTGCCAGCAGTTACTTGAATGGAAACACCATATATTTT. It is translated as CASSYLNGNTIYF.

The V gene is TRBV4-1, the J gene TRBJ2-3; 7 bases are a match to TRBD1. Germline CDR1 MGHRA, CDR2 YSYEKL. Unmatched junction bases numbered 19, after V lost 4 bases and J lost 0 bases. This CDR3 contains 20 residues. DNA of the CDR3: TGCGCCAGCAGCCCGAAGCTTTTGAGAAGGGGGACAGTTAGCACAGATACGCAGTATTTT. This gives the protein CASSPKLLRRGTVSTDTQYF.

This chain joins TRBV13 and TRBJ1-1, with a weak D call TRBD1 (5 bases). This CDR3 contains 15 residues. Germline CDR1 is PRHDT and CDR2 is FYEKMQ (reference sequence). The ends were cut back, 6 bases at V and 3 bases at J, with 17 bases in the middle. The CDR3 DNA follows: TGTGCCAGCAGGGGGGATGGGAGGGCTGACACTGAAGCTTTCTTT. As protein: CASRGDGRADTEAFF.

The rearrangement uses TRBV9 and TRBJ2-2, with TRBD2 matching 10 bases. Trimming removed 4 bases from V and 1 base from J; junction bases left unmatched: 4. The CDR3 is 16 residues long. The germline gives CDR1 SGDLS, CDR2 YYNGEE. CDR3 protein: CASSNQRGGNTGELFF. The CDR3 DNA reads TGTGCCAGCAGCAATCAGCGGGGGGGGAACACCGGGGAGCTGTTTTTT.

This chain links TRBV5-8 with TRBJ1-1; D gene ambiguous. The V and J ends lost 0 bases and 3 bases respectively, with 6 bases between them. CDR1 SGHTS and CDR2 YDEGEE come from the germline V gene. The CDR3 extends over 13 amino acids. CDR3 nucleotides: TGTGCCAGCAGCTTGGCAGGTGACACTGAAGCTTTCTTT. It encodes CASSLAGDTEAFF.

The chain uses TRBV19 and TRBJ2-7; no firm D call. From germline, CDR1 is LNHDA and CDR2 SQIVND (reference sequence). The CDR3 runs to 14 residues. Between the trimmed V and J ends, which lost 5 bases and 3 bases, there was a span of 14 bases. The CDR3 loop reads CASSVTVSGYEQYF. DNA of the CDR3: TGTGCCAGTAGTGTAACAGTGAGTGGCTACGAGCAGTACTTC.

This chain connects TRBV19 to TRBJ1-5; 9 nucleotides agree with TRBD1. The CDR3 length is 14 residues. V lost 6 bases, J lost 1 base, and 1 base stayed unmatched. Germline CDR1 is LNHDA and CDR2 is SQIVND (reference sequence). The CDR3 here is CASRQGASNQPQHF. DNA of the CDR3: TGTGCCAGTAGACAGGGGGCCAGCAATCAGCCCCAGCATTTT.

V gene TRBV6-4 combines with J gene TRBJ2-1; D is uncertain. This CDR3 has 13 amino acids. The germline V gene encodes CDR1 MRHNA and CDR2 SNTAGT. The germline V and J ends were trimmed by 3 bases and 4 bases, with 7 bases remaining between them. The CDR3 loop is CASSESPYNEQFF. In DNA form, the CDR3 reads TGTGCCAGCAGTGAGAGCCCATACAATGAGCAGTTCTTC.

This chain joins TRBV6-5 and TRBJ1-2; D possibly corresponds to TRBD1 (6 bases). V dropped 8 bases and J dropped 3 bases, with 10 bases sitting between them. Germline CDR1 reads MNHEY; CDR2 reads SVGAGI. This CDR3 region has 12 residues. CDR3 in DNA: TGTGCCAGCTCTCGGACAGACTATGGCTACACCTTC. Amino acid sequence: CASSRTDYGYTF.

The genes are TRBV6-1 and TRBJ2-3, with D perhaps matching TRBD2 (6 bases). Between the trimmed V and J ends, which lost 2 bases and 2 bases, there was a span of 11 bases. CDR1 is MNHNS and CDR2 is SASEGT in the germline V gene. The CDR3 has 15 amino acids. CDR3 bases: TGTGCCAGCAGTGAATGGGACTTCTACACAGATACGCAGTATTTT. It is translated as CASSEWDFYTDTQYF.

The chain couples TRBV28 to TRBJ2-2; 7 bases are shared with TRBD2. This CDR3 comprises 14 residues. V shed 11 bases and J 4 bases; nucleotides not matched to a gene: 10. Per the germline V gene, CDR1 is MDHEN and CDR2 is SYDVKM. CDR3 nucleotide sequence: TGTGCCTGCGCGGCGGGAGCCGTCACCGGGGAGCTGTTTTTT. This translates into CACAAGAVTGELFF.

The chain carries TRBV28 and TRBJ1-5; D is unclear. The CDR3 runs 18 residues. V dropped 8 bases and J dropped 0 bases, with 23 bases sitting between them. The germline V gene has CDR1 MDHEN and CDR2 SYDVKM. CDR3 nucleotides: TGTGCCAGCCACAGTTTGGAAACATGGCGTTATAGCAATCAGCCCCAGCATTTT. It translates to CASHSLETWRYSNQPQHF.